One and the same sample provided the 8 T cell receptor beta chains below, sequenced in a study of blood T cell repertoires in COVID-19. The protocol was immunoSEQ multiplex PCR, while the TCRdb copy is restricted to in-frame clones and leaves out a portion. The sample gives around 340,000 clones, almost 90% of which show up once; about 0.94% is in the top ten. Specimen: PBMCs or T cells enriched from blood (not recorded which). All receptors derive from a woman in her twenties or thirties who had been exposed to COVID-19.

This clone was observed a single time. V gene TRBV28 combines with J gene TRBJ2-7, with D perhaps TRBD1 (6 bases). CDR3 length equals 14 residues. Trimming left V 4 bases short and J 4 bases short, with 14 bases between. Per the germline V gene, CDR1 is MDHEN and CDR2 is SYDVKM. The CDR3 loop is CASSSLQGRYEQYF. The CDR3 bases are TGTGCCAGCAGTTCTTTACAGGGACGGTACGAGCAGTACTTC.

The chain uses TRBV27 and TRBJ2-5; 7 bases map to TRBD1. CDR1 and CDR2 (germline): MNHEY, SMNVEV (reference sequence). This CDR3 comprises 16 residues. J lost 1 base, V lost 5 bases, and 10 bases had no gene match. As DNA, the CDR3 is TGTGCCAGCAGTCTCTACACCGGACAGGCCCAAGAGACCCAGTACTTC. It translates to CASSLYTGQAQETQYF.

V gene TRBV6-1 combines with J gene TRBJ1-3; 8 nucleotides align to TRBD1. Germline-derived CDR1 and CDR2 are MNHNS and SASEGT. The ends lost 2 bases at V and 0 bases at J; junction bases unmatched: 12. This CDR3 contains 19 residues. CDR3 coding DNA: TGTGCCAGCAGTGAATGGCCCCCGACAGGGGCCTCCTCTGGAAACACCATATATTTT. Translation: CASSEWPPTGASSGNTIYF.

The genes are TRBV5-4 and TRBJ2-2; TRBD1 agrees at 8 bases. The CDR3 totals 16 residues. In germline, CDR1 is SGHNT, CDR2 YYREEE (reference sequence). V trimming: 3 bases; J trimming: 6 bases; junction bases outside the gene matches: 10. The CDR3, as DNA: TGTGCCAGCAGCTCGGTTATGGGACAGGAGGCCGGGGAGCTGTTTTTT. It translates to CASSSVMGQEAGELFF.

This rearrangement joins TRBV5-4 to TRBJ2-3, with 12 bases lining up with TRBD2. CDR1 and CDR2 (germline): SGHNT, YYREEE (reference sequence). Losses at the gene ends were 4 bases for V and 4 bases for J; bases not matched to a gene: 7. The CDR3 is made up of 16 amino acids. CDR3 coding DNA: TGTGCCAGCAGCGGAAGACTAGCGGGAGTGTCAGATACGCAGTATTTT. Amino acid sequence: CASSGRLAGVSDTQYF.

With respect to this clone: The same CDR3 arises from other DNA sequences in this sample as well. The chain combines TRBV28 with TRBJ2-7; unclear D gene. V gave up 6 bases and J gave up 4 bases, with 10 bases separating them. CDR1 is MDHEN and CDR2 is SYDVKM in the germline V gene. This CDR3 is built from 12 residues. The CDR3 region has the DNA TGTGCCAGCAGCTCAGGTGGGTACGAGCAGTACTTC. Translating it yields CASSSGGYEQYF.

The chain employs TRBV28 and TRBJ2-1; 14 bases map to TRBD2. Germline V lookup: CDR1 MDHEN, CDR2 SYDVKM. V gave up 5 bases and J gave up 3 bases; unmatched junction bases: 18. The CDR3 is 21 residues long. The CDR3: CASSNWDLGLAGARFYNEQFF. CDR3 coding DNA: TGTGCCAGCAGTAACTGGGACTTGGGACTAGCGGGAGCGAGATTCTACAATGAGCAGTTCTTC.

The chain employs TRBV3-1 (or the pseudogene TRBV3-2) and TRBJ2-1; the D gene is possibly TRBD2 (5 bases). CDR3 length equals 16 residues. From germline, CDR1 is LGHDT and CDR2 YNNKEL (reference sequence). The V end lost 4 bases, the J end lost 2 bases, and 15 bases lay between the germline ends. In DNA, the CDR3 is TGTGCCAGCAGCCCTTCATTAGGAGGCCCCTACAATGAGCAGTTCTTC. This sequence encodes CASSPSLGGPYNEQFF.